This is a list of T cell receptor beta chains from one sample in a study of CD8+ T cells in alopecia areata. The assay was immunoSEQ multiplex PCR, and TCRdb's table has in-frame clones only and misses some. The table includes about 180,000 clones, 40% to 65% detected once. Source: CD8+ T cells sorted from blood, taken at week 24, from a patient treated with tofacitinib. The receptor set was obtained from a human donor with alopecia areata. CDR3s include the opening cysteine and the closing phenylalanine or tryptophan. The D gene is left open where the match is weak. Size is stated for part of the rows, as once, few or many counts, or as a class when the clone is expanded.

clone size	J gene	D gene	V gene	CDR3 protein	CDR3 DNA
-	TRBJ1-1	-	TRBV13	CASSRGNGNTEAFF	TGTGCCAGCAGCAGAGGAAACGGGAACACTGAAGCTTTCTTT
-	TRBJ2-1	-	TRBV4-3	CASSHNLLNEQFF	TGCGCCAGCAGCCACAATTTGTTGAATGAGCAGTTCTTC
-	TRBJ2-1	-	TRBV5-6	CASSLGQGSYNEQFF	TGTGCCAGCAGCTTGGGGCAGGGCTCCTACAATGAGCAGTTCTTC
-	TRBJ1-2	-	TRBV30	CAWSVSGANYGYTF	TGTGCCTGGAGTGTATCAGGGGCAAACTATGGCTACACCTTC
-	TRBJ1-2	-	TRBV5-1	CASSLVAGEGYTF	TGCGCCAGCAGCTTGGTGGCAGGGGAAGGCTACACCTTC
few	TRBJ1-6	-	TRBV9	CASSVDTPQNSPLHF	TGTGCCAGCAGCGTAGACACACCTCAAAATTCACCCCTCCACTTT
-	TRBJ1-4	-	TRBV7-2	CASSLRLGAPNEKLFF	TGTGCCAGCAGCTTACGCCTCGGGGCACCCAATGAAAAACTGTTTTTT
-	TRBJ1-3	-	TRBV6-6	CASSPTQPVSGNTIYF	TGTGCCAGCAGCCCCACACAGCCCGTCTCTGGAAACACCATATATTTT
-	TRBJ1-2	-	TRBV7-9	CASSLGSGDGYTF	TGTGCCAGCAGCTTAGGTTCAGGGGATGGCTACACCTTC
-	TRBJ1-2	TRBD1	TRBV30	CAWRGQGENYGYTF	TGTGCCTGGAGGGGACAGGGCGAGAACTATGGCTACACCTTC
-	TRBJ2-1	-	TRBV6-5	CASSYSAEAEQFF	TGTGCCAGCAGTTACTCGGCGGAAGCGGAACAGTTCTTC
-	TRBJ1-5	-	TRBV5-4	CASSLEGDSNQPQHF	TGTGCCAGCAGCTTGGAGGGGGATAGCAATCAGCCCCAGCATTTT
-	TRBJ2-1	TRBD2	TRBV13	CASSSLAGAHEQFF	TGTGCCAGCAGCTCACTAGCGGGGGCGCATGAGCAGTTCTTC
once	TRBJ1-1	-	TRBV11-2	CASSLSRNTEAFF	TGTGCCAGCAGCTTAAGCAGGAACACTGAAGCTTTCTTT
-	TRBJ1-1	TRBD1	TRBV29-1	CSAQGGREAFF	TGCAGCGCCCAGGGGGGTAGGGAAGCTTTCTTT
-	TRBJ2-7	TRBD1	TRBV13	CASSPGTGVVEQYF	TGTGCCAGCAGCCCCGGGACAGGGGTTGTGGAGCAGTACTTC